The 11 T cell receptor beta chains below come from one sample, sequenced in a study of T cell repertoires in cytomegalovirus infection. MiXCR was run by TCRdb on the reads, yielding one entry per CDR3 protein. This sample has a few hundred thousand distinct CDR3 sequences, with about 30% found just once. The sample consisted of PBMCs. These receptors all stem from a human donor in good health (CMV status not recorded). Some clones in this sample may be carry-over from other donors' samples.

The rearrangement joins TRBV6-2 or TRBV6-3 to TRBJ2-1; TRBD2 matches 8 bases. Germline V CDR1 and CDR2: MNHEY, SVGEGT. With 6 bases clipped from V and 3 bases from J, the junction kept 10 bases outside the gene matches. CDR3 length: 16 amino acids. CDR3 loop: CASRTPVTSGYNEQFF. The CDR3 bases are TGTGCCAGCAGGACGCCCGTCACTAGCGGCTACAATGAGCAGTTCTTC.

The chain uses TRBV7-2 and TRBJ1-1; D is possibly TRBD1 (5 bases). Looked up from germline, CDR1 is SGHTA and CDR2 is FQGNSA. V was trimmed by 3 bases and J by 6 bases, leaving 11 bases between them. This CDR3 comprises 13 residues. In DNA form, the CDR3 reads TGTGCCAGCAGCTTGAAGGGGTTCCCTGAAGCTTTCTTT. Its translation: CASSLKGFPEAFF.

V usage is TRBV7-6 and J usage is TRBJ2-7; D might be TRBD1 (6 bases). Between the trimmed V and J ends, which lost 10 bases and 3 bases, there was a span of 13 bases. Germline V CDR1 and CDR2: SGHVS, FNYEAQ. This CDR3 region has 12 residues. CDR3 bases: TGTGCCACCGGACAGTCTATCTACGAGCAGTACTTC. Translating it yields CATGQSIYEQYF.

The V and J genes are TRBV5-5 and TRBJ2-5, with D perhaps matching TRBD2 (9 bases). Trimming stripped 0 bases from V and 4 bases from J, with 40 bases between. Germline CDR1 is SGHKS and CDR2 is YYEKEE (reference sequence). The CDR3 is 24 residues long. CDR3 coding DNA: TGTGCCAGCAGCTTGGGCCCGACGACAGGGGCGCGTTTCACCAGGACTAGCGTCAGAGAGACCCAGTACTTC. This encodes CASSLGPTTGARFTRTSVRETQYF.

This sequence joins TRBV27 and TRBJ2-7; TRBD2 matches at 13 bases. The CDR3 contains 15 residues. The V and J ends lost 1 base and 4 bases, in that order; junction bases with no gene match: 1. CDR1 MNHEY and CDR2 SMNVEV come from the germline V gene (reference sequence). The CDR3 DNA is TGTGCCAGCAGTTTATTACTAGCGGGAGGGTACGAGCAGTACTTC. Amino acid sequence: CASSLLLAGGYEQYF.

This chain links TRBV7-2 with TRBJ1-1; 7 nucleotides match TRBD1. V dropped 4 bases and J dropped 5; count of bases not matched to a gene: 7. This CDR3 contains 14 residues. Per the germline V gene, CDR1 is SGHTA and CDR2 is FQGNSA. CDR3 loop: CASSSPDRRTEAFF. DNA for the CDR3: TGTGCCAGCAGCTCGCCGGACAGGCGAACTGAAGCTTTCTTT.

In its sample, this clonotype was seen many times. The rearrangement joins TRBV7-9 to TRBJ2-5, with TRBD2 identical over 7 bases. CDR3 length: 15 amino acids. CDR1 and CDR2 from the germline V gene are SEHNR and FQNEAQ (reference sequence). V shed 0 bases and J 1 base; nucleotides not matched to a gene: 2. The CDR3 is CASSLAAGAQETQYF. Here the CDR3 DNA reads TGTGCCAGCAGCTTAGCCGCGGGAGCCCAAGAGACCCAGTACTTC.

This clonotype was counted at least ten times. This rearrangement joins TRBV7-2 to TRBJ2-1, with D unresolved. CDR3 size: 15 residues. Germline V lookup: CDR1 SGHTA, CDR2 FQGNSA. Trimming cost V 4 bases and J 2 bases, with 12 bases left between them. The CDR3 DNA reads TGTGCCAGCAGCTCCCCCTTTGCGGCCTACAATGAGCAGTTCTTC. Its protein is CASSSPFAAYNEQFF.

This clonotype was counted at least ten times. This chain joins TRBV11-3 and TRBJ2-1, with 7 bases matching TRBD2. Germline V gene data show CDR1 as SGHNT and CDR2 as YENEEA. CDR3 length equals 13 residues. J was trimmed by 8 bases and V by 5 bases; bases with no gene match: 6. CDR3 protein: CASSPGGSHEQFF. The CDR3 region has the DNA TGTGCCAGCAGCCCCGGGGGGAGCCATGAGCAGTTCTTC.

The sample holds a few counts of this clonotype. The chain uses TRBV11-2 and TRBJ1-3; D is undetermined. Germline-derived CDR1 and CDR2 are SGHAT and FQNNGV. Trimming stripped 8 bases from V and 1 base from J, with 9 bases between. The CDR3 sequence is 13 residues long. The CDR3 DNA follows: TGTGCCAGCGGCGGGGATTCTGGAAACACCATATATTTT. This sequence encodes CASGGDSGNTIYF.

This clonotype was observed a few times. The chain has TRBV7-2 and TRBJ1-3; 9 positions agree with TRBD1. The CDR3 has 16 amino acids. Germline V gives CDR1 SGHTA, CDR2 FQGNSA. With 4 bases clipped from V and 0 bases from J, the junction kept 4 bases outside the gene matches. CDR3 sequence reads: CASSSQGALSGNTIYF. The CDR3 DNA is TGTGCCAGCAGCTCACAGGGGGCCCTCTCTGGAAACACCATATATTTT.